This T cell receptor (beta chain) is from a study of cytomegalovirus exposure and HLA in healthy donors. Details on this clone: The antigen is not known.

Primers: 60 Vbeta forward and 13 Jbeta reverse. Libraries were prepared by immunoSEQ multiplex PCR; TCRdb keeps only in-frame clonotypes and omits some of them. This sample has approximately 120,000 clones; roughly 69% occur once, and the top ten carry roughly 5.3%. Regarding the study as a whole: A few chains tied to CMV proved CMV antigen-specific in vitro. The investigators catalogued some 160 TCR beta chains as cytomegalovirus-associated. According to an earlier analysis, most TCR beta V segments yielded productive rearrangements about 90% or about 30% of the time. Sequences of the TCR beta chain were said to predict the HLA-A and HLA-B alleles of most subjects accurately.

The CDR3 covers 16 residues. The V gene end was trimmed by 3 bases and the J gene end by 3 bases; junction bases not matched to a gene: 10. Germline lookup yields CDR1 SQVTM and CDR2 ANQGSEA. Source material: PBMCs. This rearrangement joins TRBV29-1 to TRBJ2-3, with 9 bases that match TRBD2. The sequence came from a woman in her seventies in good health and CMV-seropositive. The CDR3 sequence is CSVDSLAGWGTDTQYF. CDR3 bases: TGCAGCGTTGATTCCCTAGCGGGGTGGGGAACAGATACGCAGTATTTT.